This T cell receptor (beta chain) was found in a study of T-cell memory formation after mild COVID-19. Each CDR3 protein is one row after TCRdb ran MiXCR on the 5' RACE reads. The data show 400,000 to 500,000 distinct CDR3 sequences, 15% to 20% seen once. Trimming shortened V by 3 bases and J by 3 bases, and 9 bases separated the two germline ends. The length of the CDR3 is 13 residues. CDR1 is SQVTM, CDR2 ANQGSEA, per germline. This clonotype came up a few times. The sample consisted of PBMCs or a T cell subset sorted from them (not recorded which). The source of this sequence is an adult woman who had mild COVID-19 (a few samples of this study predate the infection). Cell type and time point are not known. The chain has TRBV29-1 and TRBJ1-5; D perhaps matches TRBD1 (5 bases). CDR3 loop: CSVEEGPNQPQHF. In DNA, the CDR3 is TGCAGCGTTGAGGAGGGGCCCAATCAGCCCCAGCATTTT.